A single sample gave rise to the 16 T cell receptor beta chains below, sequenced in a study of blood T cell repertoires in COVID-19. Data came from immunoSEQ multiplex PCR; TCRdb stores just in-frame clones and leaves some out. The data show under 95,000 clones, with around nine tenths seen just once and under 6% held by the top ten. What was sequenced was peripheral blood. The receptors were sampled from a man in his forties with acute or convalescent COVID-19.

The CDR3: CASSEVGTPGYGYTF. In nucleotides, the CDR3 is TGTGCCAGCAGTGAAGTGGGCACCCCCGGCTATGGCTACACCTTC. This chain connects TRBV2 to TRBJ1-2; D unresolved. The CDR3 is made up of 15 amino acids. Trimming took off 1 base at V and 4 bases at J, with 13 bases between the two ends. Per germline, CDR1 SNHLY and CDR2 FYNNEI.

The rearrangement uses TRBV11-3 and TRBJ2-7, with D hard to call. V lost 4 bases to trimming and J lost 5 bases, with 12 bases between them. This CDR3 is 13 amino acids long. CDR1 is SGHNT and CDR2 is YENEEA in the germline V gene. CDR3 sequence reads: CASSSGLANEQYF. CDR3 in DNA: TGTGCCAGCAGCTCCGGGTTGGCGAACGAGCAGTACTTC.

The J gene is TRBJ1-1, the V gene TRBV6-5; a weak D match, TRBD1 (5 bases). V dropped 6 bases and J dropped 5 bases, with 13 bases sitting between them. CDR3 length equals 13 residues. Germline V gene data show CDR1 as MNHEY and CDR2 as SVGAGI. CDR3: CASRSAGMTEAFF. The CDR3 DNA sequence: TGTGCCAGCAGGTCGGCAGGGATGACTGAAGCTTTCTTT.

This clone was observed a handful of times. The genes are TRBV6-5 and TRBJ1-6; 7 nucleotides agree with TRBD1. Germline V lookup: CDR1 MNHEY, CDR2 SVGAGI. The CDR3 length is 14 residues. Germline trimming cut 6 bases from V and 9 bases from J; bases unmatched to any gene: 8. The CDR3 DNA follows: TGTGCCAGCAGCTTGAGGACAGGTCCTTCACCCCTCCACTTT. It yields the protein CASSLRTGPSPLHF.

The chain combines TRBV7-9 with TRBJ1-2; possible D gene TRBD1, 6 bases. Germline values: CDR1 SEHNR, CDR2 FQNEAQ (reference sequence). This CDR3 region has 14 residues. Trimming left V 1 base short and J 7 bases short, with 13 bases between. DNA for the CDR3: TGTGCCAGCAGCTTAGGGTCAGGGGTGAGTGGCTACACCTTC. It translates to CASSLGSGVSGYTF.

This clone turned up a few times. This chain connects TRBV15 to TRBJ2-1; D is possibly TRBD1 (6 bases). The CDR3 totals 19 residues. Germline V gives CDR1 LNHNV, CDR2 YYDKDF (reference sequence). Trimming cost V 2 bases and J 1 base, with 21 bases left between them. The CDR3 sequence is CATSRSAASVQGSYNEQFF. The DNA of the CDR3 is TGTGCCACCAGCAGATCTGCCGCCAGCGTGCAGGGGTCCTACAATGAGCAGTTCTTC.

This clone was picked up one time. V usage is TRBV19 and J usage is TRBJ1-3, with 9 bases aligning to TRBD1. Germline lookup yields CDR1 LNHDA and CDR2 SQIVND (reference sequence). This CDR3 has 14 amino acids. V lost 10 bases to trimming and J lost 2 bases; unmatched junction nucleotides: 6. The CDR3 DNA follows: TGTGCCACCACCGGGACAGGGACTGGAAACACCATATATTTT. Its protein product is CATTGTGTGNTIYF.

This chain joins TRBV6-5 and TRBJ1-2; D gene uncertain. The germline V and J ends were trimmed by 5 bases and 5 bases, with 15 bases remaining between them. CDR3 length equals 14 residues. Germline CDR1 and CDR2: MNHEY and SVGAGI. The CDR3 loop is CASSTSVLEYGYTF. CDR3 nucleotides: TGTGCCAGCAGTACAAGTGTCCTGGAGTATGGCTACACCTTC.

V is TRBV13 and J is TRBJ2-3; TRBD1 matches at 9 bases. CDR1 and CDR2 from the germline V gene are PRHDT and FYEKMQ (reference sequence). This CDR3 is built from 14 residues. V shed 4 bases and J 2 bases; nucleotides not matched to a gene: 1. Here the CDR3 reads CASSWTGDTDTQYF. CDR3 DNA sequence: TGTGCCAGCAGCTGGACAGGGGACACAGATACGCAGTATTTT.

CDR3 sequence (DNA): TGTGCCAGCAGTTACTCCCCAGGGTTTTACTATGGCTACACCTTC. This codes for CASSYSPGFYYGYTF. The V call is TRBV6-6, the J call TRBJ1-2, with D possibly matching TRBD1 (5 bases). The CDR3 length is 15 residues. Germline loops: CDR1 MNHNY, CDR2 SVGAGI (reference sequence). The V end was cut by 0 bases, the J end by 3 bases, with 11 bases between.

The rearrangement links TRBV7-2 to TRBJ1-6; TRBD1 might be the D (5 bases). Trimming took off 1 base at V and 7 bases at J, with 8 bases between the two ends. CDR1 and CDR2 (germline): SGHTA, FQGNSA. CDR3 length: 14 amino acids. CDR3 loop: CASSLVAGNSPLHF. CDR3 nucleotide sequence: TGTGCCAGCAGCTTAGTTGCAGGGAATTCACCCCTCCACTTT. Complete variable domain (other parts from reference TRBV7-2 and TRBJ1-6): GAGVSQSPSNKVTEKGKDVELRCDPISGHTALYWYRQSLGQGLEFLIYFQGNSAPDKSGLPSDRFSAERTGGSVSTLTIQRTQQEDSAVYLCASSLVAGNSPLHFGNGTRLTVT.

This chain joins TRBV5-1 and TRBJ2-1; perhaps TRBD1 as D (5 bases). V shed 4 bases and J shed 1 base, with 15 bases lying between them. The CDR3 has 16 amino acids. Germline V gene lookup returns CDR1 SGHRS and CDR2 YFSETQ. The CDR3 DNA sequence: TGCGCCAGCAGCATTCTAGGGGTAGAGTCCTACAATGAGCAGTTCTTC. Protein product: CASSILGVESYNEQFF. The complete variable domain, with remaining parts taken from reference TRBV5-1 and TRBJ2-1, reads KAGVTQTPRYLIKTRGQQVTLSCSPISGHRSVSWYQQTPGQGLQFLFEYFSETQRNKGNFPGRFSGRQFSNSRSEMNVSTLELGDSALYLCASSILGVESYNEQFFGPGTRLTVL.

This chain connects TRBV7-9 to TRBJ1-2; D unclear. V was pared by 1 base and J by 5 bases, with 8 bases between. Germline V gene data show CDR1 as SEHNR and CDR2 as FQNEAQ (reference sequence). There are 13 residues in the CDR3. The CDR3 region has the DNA TGTGCCAGCAGCTTAGGTCCAGATTATGGCTACACCTTC. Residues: CASSLGPDYGYTF. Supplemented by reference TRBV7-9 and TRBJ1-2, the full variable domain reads DTGVSQNPRHKITKRGQNVTFRCDPISEHNRLYWYRQTLGQGPEFLTYFQNEAQLEKSRLLSDRFSAERPKGSFSTLEIQRTEQGDSAMYLCASSLGPDYGYTFGSGTRLTVV.

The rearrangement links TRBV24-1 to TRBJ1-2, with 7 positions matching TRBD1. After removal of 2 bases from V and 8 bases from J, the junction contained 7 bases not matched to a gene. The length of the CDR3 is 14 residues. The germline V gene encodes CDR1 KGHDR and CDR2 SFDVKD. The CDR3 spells CATSDSGQPGGYTF. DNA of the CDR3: TGTGCCACCAGTGATTCGGGACAGCCTGGGGGCTACACCTTC.

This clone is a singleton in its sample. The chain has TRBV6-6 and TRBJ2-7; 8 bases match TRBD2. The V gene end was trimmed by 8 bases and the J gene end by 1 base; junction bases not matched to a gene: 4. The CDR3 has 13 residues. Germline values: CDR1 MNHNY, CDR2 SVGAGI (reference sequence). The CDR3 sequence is CASALAGSYEQYF. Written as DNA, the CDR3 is TGTGCCAGCGCTCTAGCGGGTTCCTACGAGCAGTACTTC.

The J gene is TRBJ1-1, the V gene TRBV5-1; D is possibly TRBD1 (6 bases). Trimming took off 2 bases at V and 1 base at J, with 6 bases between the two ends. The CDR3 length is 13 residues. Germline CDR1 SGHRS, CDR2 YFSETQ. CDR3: CASSLQGNTEAFF. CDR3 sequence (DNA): TGCGCCAGCAGCTTACAGGGGAACACTGAAGCTTTCTTT.